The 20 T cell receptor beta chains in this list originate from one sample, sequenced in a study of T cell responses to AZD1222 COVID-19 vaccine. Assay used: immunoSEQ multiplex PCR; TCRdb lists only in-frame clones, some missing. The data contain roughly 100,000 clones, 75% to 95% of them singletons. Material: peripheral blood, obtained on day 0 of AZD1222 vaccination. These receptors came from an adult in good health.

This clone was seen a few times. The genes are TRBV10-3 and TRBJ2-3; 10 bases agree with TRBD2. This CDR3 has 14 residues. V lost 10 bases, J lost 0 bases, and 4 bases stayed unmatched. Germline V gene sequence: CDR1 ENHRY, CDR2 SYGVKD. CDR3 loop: CATGLADSTDTQYF. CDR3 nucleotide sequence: TGTGCCACCGGACTAGCGGATAGCACAGATACGCAGTATTTT.

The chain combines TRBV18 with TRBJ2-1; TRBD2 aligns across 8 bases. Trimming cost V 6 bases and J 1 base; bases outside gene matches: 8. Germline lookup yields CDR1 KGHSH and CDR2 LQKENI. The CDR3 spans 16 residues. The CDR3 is CASSPSSGPSYNEQFF. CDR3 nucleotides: TGTGCCAGCTCGCCGTCTAGCGGGCCTTCCTACAATGAGCAGTTCTTC.

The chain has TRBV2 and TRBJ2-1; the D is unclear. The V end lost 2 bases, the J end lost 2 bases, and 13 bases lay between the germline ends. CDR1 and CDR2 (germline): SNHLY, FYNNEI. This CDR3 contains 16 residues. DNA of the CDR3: TGTGCCAGCAGTGAAACCTTGGCGCCCCCCTACAATGAGCAGTTCTTC. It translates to CASSETLAPPYNEQFF.

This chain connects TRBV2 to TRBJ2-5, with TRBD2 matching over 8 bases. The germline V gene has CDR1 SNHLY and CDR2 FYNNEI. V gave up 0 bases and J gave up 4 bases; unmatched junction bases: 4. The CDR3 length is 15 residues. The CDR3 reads CASSEATAGVETQYF. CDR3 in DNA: TGTGCCAGCAGTGAAGCAACAGCGGGAGTAGAGACCCAGTACTTC. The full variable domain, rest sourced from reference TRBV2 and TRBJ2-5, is EPEVTQTPSHQVTQMGQEVILRCVPISNHLYFYWYRQILGQKVEFLVSFYNNEISEKSEIFDDQFSVERPDGSNFTLKIRSTKLEDSAMYFCASSEATAGVETQYFGPGTRLLVL.

The CDR3 protein is CASMPRGTTNEKLFF. For the CDR3, the DNA is TGTGCCAGCATGCCCAGGGGTACAACTAATGAAAAACTGTTTTTT. V and J are TRBV2 and TRBJ1-4, with a tentative D call TRBD1 (6 bases). This CDR3 spans 15 amino acids. Germline values: CDR1 SNHLY, CDR2 FYNNEI. The V gene lost 7 bases and the J gene lost 0 bases, with 12 bases spanning the gap.

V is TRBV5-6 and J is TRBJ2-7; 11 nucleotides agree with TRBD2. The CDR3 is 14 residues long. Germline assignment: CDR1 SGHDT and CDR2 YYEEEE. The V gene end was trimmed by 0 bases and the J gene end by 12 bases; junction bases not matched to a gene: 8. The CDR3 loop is CASSLAAGSGRAYF. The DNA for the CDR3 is TGTGCCAGCAGCTTGGCAGCAGGTAGCGGGAGGGCGTACTTC.

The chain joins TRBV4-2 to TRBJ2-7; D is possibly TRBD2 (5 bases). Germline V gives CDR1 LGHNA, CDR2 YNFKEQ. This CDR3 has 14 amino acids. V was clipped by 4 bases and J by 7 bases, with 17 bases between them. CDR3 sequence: CASSRGSFPREQYF. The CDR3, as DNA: TGTGCCAGCAGCCGAGGGTCATTCCCTAGGGAGCAGTACTTC.

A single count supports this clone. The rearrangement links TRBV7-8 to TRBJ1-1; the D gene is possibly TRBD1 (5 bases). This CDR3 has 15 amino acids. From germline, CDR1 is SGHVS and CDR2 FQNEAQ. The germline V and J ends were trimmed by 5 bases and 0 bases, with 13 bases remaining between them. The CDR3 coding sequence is TGTGCCAGCAGCCTCCGCAGGGCCTTGAACACTGAAGCTTTCTTT. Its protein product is CASSLRRALNTEAFF.

The CDR3 loop reads CASSTQDRGRPYEQYF. The CDR3 DNA reads as TGTGCCAGCAGTACCCAAGACAGGGGGAGGCCCTACGAGCAGTACTTC. This rearrangement joins TRBV28 to TRBJ2-7; TRBD1 agrees at 9 bases. Trimming cost V 5 bases and J 2 bases; bases outside gene matches: 10. The CDR3 is made up of 16 amino acids. Germline V lookup: CDR1 MDHEN, CDR2 SYDVKM.

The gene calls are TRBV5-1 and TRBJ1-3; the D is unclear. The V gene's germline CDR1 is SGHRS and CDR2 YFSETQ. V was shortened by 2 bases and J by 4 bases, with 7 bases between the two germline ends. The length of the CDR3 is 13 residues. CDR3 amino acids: CASSFAPGNTIYF. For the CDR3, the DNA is TGCGCCAGCAGCTTCGCACCGGGAAACACCATATATTTT.

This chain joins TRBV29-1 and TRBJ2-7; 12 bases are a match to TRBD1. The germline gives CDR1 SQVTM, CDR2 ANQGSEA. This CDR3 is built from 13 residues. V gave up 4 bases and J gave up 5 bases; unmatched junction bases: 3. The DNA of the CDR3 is TGCAGCGTTGGGGGACAGGGGGCGAACGAGCAGTACTTC. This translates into CSVGGQGANEQYF.

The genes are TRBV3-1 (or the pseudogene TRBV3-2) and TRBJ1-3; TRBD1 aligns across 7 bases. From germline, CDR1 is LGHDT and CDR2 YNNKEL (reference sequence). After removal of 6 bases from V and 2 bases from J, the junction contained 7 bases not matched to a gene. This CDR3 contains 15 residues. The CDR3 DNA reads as TGTGCCAGCAGTCCTCAAACAGGGGCTGGAAACACCATATATTTT. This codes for CASSPQTGAGNTIYF.

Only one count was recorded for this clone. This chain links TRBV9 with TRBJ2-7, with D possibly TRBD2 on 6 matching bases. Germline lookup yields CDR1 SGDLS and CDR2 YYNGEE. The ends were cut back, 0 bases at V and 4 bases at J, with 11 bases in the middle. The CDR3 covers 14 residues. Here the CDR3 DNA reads TGTGCCAGCAGCGTAGGGGACTGGCCGTACGAGCAGTACTTC. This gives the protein CASSVGDWPYEQYF.

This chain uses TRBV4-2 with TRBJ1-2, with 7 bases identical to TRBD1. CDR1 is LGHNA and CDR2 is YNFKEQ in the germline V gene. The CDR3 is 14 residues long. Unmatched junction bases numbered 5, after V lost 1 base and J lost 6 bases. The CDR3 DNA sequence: TGTGCCAGCAGCCAAGCCGGACAGGCGGATGGCTACACCTTC. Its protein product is CASSQAGQADGYTF.

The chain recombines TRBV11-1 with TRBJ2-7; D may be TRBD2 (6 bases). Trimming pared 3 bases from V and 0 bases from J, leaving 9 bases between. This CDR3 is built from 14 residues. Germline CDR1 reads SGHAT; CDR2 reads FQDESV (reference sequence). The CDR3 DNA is TGTGCCAGCAGCTTCGGCGGGGACTCCTACGAGCAGTACTTC. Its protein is CASSFGGDSYEQYF.

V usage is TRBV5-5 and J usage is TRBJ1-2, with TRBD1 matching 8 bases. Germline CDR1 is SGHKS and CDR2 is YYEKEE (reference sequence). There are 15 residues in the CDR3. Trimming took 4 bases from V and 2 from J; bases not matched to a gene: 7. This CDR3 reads CASSRGTGLNYGYTF. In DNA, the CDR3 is TGTGCCAGCAGCCGGGGGACAGGCCTAAACTATGGCTACACCTTC.

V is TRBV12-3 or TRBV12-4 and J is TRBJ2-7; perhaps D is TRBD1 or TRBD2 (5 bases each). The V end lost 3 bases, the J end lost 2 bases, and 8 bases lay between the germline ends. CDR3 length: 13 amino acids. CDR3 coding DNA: TGTGCCAGCAGTTTGCAGGGAGCCTACGAGCAGTACTTC. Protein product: CASSLQGAYEQYF.

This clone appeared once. As DNA, the CDR3 is TGTGCCAGCTCACCGAACACCGGGGAGCTGTTTTTT. It specifies CASSPNTGELFF. J is TRBJ2-2 and V is TRBV18; D is unclear. Germline-derived CDR1 and CDR2 are KGHSH and LQKENI. CDR3 size: 12 residues. Trimming removed 3 bases at V and 1 base at J, with 0 bases between.

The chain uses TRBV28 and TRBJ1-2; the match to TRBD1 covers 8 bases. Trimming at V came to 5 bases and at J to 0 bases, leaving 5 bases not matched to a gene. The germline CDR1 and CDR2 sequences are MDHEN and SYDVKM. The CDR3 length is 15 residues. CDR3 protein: CASSLDRAANYGYTF. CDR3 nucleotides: TGTGCCAGCAGTCTGGACAGGGCCGCTAACTATGGCTACACCTTC.

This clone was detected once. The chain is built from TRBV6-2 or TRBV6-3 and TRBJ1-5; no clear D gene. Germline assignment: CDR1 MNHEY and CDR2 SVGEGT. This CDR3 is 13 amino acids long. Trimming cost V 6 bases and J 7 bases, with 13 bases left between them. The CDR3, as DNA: TGTGCCAGCAGCCAGTCCCGAGGGCAGCCCCAGCATTTT. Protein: CASSQSRGQPQHF.